The 6 T cell receptor beta chains listed next were all sequenced from one sample in a study of T cell repertoires in cytomegalovirus infection. TCRdb used MiXCR to reprocess the reads, holding one entry per CDR3 protein. The sample carries about 310,000 distinct CDR3 sequences, 15% to 20% recorded once. Sample: PBMCs. The receptors here all came from a human donor in good health (CMV status not recorded). Some clones in this sample may be carry-over from other donors' samples.

In nucleotides, the CDR3 is TGTGCCAGCAGCCGACAATGGGGACAGACAGATACGCAGTATTTT. Amino acid sequence: CASSRQWGQTDTQYF. The chain combines TRBV7-9 with TRBJ2-3; TRBD1 matches 7 bases. Germline loops: CDR1 SEHNR, CDR2 FQNEAQ (reference sequence). CDR3 length: 15 residues. V shed 5 bases and J 3 bases; nucleotides not matched to a gene: 8.

This clonotype was recorded many times. This sequence joins TRBV6-1 and TRBJ2-2; 7 nucleotides align to TRBD1. V lost 5 bases, J lost 6 bases, and 6 bases stayed unmatched. The CDR3 length is 14 residues. Germline-derived CDR1 and CDR2 are MNHNS and SASEGT. CDR3 sequence: CASSPATGPGELFF. DNA of the CDR3: TGTGCCAGCAGTCCAGCGACAGGGCCCGGGGAGCTGTTTTTT.

The gene calls are TRBV20-1 and TRBJ2-1, with 10 positions matching TRBD1. The J segment lost 7 bases and the V segment lost 3 bases, leaving 9 bases of the junction unmatched. Germline V gives CDR1 DFQATT, CDR2 SNEGSKA (reference sequence). The CDR3 runs to 15 residues. The CDR3 coding sequence is TGCAGTGCTAGTTCCTGGGACAGGGGCCCTAATGAGCAGTTCTTC. It yields the protein CSASSWDRGPNEQFF.

This chain links TRBV4-3 with TRBJ1-2; D unresolved. The ends were cut back, 0 bases at V and 4 bases at J, with 9 bases in the middle. The CDR3 has 14 amino acids. Germline-derived CDR1 and CDR2 are LGHNA and YSLEER. CDR3 sequence: CASSQDGFPYGYTF. The CDR3 DNA sequence: TGCGCCAGCAGCCAAGATGGTTTCCCCTATGGCTACACCTTC.

The rearrangement joins TRBV9 to TRBJ1-1, with 7 bases aligning to TRBD1. This CDR3 spans 14 amino acids. The germline V gene encodes CDR1 SGDLS and CDR2 YYNGEE. V shed 2 bases and J 1 base; nucleotides not matched to a gene: 2. CDR3 sequence reads: CASSVGQANTEAFF. The CDR3 DNA sequence: TGTGCCAGCAGCGTCGGACAGGCGAACACTGAAGCTTTCTTT. The full variable domain, with the rest looked up from reference TRBV9 and TRBJ1-1, is DSGVTQTPKHLITATGQRVTLRCSPRSGDLSVYWYQQSLDQGLQFLIQYYNGEERAKGNILERFSAQQFPDLHSELNLSSLELGDSALYFCASSVGQANTEAFFGQGTRLTVV.

The J gene is TRBJ2-7, the V gene TRBV12-3 or TRBV12-4, with 9 bases aligning to TRBD1. The J segment lost 9 bases and the V segment lost 3 bases, leaving 3 bases of the junction unmatched. The CDR3 spans 12 residues. The DNA for the CDR3 is TGTGCCAGCAGTTTTGGGACAGGGATGCAGTACTTC. The encoded protein is CASSFGTGMQYF.